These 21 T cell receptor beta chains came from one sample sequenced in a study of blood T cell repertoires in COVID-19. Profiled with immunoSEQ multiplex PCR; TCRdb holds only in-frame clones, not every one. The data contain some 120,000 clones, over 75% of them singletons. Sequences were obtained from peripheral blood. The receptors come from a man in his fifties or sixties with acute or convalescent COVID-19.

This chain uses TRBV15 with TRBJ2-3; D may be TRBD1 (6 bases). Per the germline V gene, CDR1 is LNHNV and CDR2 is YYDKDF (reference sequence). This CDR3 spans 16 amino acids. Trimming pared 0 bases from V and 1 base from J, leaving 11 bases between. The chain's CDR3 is CATSREGWGRTDTQYF. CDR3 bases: TGTGCCACCAGCAGAGAAGGTTGGGGGCGCACAGATACGCAGTATTTT.

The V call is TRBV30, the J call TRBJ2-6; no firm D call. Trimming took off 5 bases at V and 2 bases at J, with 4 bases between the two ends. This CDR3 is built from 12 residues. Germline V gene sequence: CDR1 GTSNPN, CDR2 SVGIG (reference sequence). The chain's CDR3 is CAWRAGANVLTF. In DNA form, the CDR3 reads TGTGCCTGGCGGGCTGGGGCCAACGTCCTGACTTTC. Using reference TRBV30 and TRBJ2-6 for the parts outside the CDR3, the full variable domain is SQTIHQWPATLVQPVGSPLSLECTVEGTSNPNLYWYRQAAGRGLQLLFYSVGIGQISSEVPQNLSASRPQDRQFILSSKKLLLSDSGFYLCAWRAGANVLTFGAGSRLTVL.

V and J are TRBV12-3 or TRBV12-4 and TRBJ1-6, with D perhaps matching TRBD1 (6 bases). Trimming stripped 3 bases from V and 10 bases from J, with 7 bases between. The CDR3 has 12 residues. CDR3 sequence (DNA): TGTGCCAGCAGTTTCAGGGGATCACCCCTCCACTTT. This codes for CASSFRGSPLHF.

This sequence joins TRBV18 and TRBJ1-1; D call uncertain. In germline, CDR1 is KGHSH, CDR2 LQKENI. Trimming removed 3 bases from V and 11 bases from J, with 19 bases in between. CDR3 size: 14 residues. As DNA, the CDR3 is TGTGCCAGCTCACCGTACGACACACAACGAGGGGCTTTCTTT. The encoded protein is CASSPYDTQRGAFF.

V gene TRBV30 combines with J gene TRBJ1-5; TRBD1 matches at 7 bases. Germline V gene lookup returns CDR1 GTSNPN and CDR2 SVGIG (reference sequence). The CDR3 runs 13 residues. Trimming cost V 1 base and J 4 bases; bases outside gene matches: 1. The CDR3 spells CAWSDRGNQPQHF. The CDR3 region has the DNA TGTGCCTGGAGTGACAGGGGAAATCAGCCCCAGCATTTT.

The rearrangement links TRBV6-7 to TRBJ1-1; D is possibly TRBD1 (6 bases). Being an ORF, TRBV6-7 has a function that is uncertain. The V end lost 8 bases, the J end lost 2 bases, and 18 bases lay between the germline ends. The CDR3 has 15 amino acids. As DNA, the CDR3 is TGTGCCAGCCCTCTAGTAGGGGGTATCAACACTGAAGCTTTCTTT. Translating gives CASPLVGGINTEAFF.

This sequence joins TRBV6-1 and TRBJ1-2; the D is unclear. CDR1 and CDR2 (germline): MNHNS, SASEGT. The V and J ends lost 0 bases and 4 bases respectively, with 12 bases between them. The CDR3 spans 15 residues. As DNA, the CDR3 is TGTGCCAGCAGTGAAGCGTCGGCGGTGTTCTATGGCTACACCTTC. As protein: CASSEASAVFYGYTF.

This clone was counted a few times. The CDR3 nucleotides are TGTGCCAGCAGAAACCCAAGGACAGGGGCGAACAATCAGCCCCAGCATTTT. Its translation: CASRNPRTGANNQPQHF. The rearrangement uses TRBV28 and TRBJ1-5; 9 bases line up with TRBD1. The ends lost 6 bases at V and 3 bases at J; junction bases unmatched: 12. The CDR3 contains 17 residues. Germline CDR1 MDHEN, CDR2 SYDVKM. The variable domain in full, with the rest retrieved from reference TRBV28 and TRBJ1-5, is DVKVTQSSRYLVKRTGEKVFLECVQDMDHENMFWYRQDPGLGLRLIYFSYDVKMKEKGDIPEGYSVSREKKERFSLILESASTNQTSMYLCASRNPRTGANNQPQHFGDGTRLSIL.

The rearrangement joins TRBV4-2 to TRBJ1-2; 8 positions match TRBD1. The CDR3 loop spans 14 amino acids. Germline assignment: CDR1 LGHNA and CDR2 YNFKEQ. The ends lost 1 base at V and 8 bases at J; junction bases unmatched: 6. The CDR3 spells CASSQGDRGGGYTF. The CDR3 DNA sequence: TGTGCCAGCAGCCAAGGAGACAGGGGAGGGGGCTACACCTTC.

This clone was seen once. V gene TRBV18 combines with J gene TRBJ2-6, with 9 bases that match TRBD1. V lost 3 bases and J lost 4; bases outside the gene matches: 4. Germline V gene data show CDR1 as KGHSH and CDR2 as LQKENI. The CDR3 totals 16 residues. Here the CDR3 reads CASSPNRGLGANVLTF. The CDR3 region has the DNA TGTGCCAGCTCACCCAACAGGGGGCTCGGGGCCAACGTCCTGACTTTC. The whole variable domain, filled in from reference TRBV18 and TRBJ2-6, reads NAGVMQNPRHLVRRRGQEARLRCSPMKGHSHVYWYRQLPEEGLKFMVYLQKENIIDESGMPKERFSAEFPKEGPSILRIQQVVRGDSAAYFCASSPNRGLGANVLTFGAGSRLTVL.

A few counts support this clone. CDR3 sequence (DNA): TGTGCCAGCAGCTCCGCGATAACAGGGGGTTTAGCTTCACCCCTCCACTTT. This translates into CASSSAITGGLASPLHF. The chain is built from TRBV5-4 and TRBJ1-6; TRBD1 agrees at 8 bases. CDR1 SGHNT and CDR2 YYREEE come from the germline V gene (reference sequence). The V and J ends lost 3 bases and 9 bases, in that order; junction bases with no gene match: 14. The length of the CDR3 is 17 residues.

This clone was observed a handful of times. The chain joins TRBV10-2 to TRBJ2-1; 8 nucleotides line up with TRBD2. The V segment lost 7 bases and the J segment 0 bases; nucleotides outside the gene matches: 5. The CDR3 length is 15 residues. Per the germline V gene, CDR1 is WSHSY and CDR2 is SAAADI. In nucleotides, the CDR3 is TGCGCCAGCACTCGGGGGGGTAGCTCCTACAATGAGCAGTTCTTC. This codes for CASTRGGSSYNEQFF.

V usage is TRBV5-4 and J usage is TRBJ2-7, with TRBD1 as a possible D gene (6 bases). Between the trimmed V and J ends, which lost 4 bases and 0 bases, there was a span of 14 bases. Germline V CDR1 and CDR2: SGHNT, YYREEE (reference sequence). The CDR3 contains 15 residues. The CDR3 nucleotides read TGTGCCAGCAGCCCTGGGGGCAGGGCCTCCTACGAGCAGTACTTC. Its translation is CASSPGGRASYEQYF.

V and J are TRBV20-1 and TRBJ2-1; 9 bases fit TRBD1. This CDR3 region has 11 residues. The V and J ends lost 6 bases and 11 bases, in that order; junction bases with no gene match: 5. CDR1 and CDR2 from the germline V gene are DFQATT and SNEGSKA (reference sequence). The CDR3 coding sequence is TGCAGTGCCTGGACAGGGGATCAGCAGTTCTTC. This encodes CSAWTGDQQFF.

Here the CDR3 reads CASSSRPRLNTEAFF. As DNA, the CDR3 is TGCGCCAGCAGCTCTAGACCGAGATTGAACACTGAAGCTTTCTTT. The rearrangement uses TRBV5-1 and TRBJ1-1; D uncertain. Germline V CDR1 and CDR2: SGHRS, YFSETQ. V lost 3 bases and J 0 bases, leaving 12 bases between the germline ends. The CDR3 is 15 amino acids.

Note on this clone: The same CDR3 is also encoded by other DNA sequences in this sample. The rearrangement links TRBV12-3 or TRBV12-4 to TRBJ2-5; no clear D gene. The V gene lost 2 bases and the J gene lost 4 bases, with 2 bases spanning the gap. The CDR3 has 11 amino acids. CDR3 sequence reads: CASSLRETQYF. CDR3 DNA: TGTGCCAGCAGTTTACGAGAGACCCAGTACTTC.

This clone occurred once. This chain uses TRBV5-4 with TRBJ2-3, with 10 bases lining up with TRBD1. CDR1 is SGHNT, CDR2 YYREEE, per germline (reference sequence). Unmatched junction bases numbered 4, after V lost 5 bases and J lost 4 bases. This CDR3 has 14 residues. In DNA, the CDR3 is TGTGCCAGCAGTTCCGGGACAGGGGCAGATACGCAGTATTTT. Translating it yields CASSSGTGADTQYF.

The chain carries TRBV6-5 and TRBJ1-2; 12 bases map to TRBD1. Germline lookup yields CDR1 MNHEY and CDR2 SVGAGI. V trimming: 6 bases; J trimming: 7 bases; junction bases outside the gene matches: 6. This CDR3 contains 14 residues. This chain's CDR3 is CASSWGQGALGYTF. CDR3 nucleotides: TGTGCCAGCAGCTGGGGACAGGGGGCGCTTGGCTACACCTTC.

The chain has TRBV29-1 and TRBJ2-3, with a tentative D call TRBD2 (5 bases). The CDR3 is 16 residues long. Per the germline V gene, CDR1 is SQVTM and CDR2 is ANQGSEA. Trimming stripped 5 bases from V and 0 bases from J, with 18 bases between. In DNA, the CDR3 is TGCAGCGTTACTCTATCGGACTCAACTAGCACAGATACGCAGTATTTT. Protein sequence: CSVTLSDSTSTDTQYF.

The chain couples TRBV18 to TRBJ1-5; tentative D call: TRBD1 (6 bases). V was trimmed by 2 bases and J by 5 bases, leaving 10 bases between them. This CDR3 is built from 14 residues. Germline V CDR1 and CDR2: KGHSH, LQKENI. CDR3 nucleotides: TGTGCCAGCTCACCAACCAGGGGCGATCAGCCCCAGCATTTT. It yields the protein CASSPTRGDQPQHF.

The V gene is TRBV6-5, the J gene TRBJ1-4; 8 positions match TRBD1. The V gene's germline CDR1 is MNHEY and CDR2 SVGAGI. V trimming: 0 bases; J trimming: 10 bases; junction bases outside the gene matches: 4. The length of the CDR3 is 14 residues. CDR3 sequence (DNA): TGTGCCAGCAGTTACTCGAACAGGGGGGGAAAACTGTTTTTT. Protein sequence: CASSYSNRGGKLFF.